The sequence of this T cell receptor beta chain was determined in a study of blood T cell repertoires in COVID-19. One Seattle source followed patients from active infection through their disease course. Only in-frame clones appear in the TCRdb table, and some are missing; sequencing was by immunoSEQ multiplex PCR. Of about 360,000 clones in the sample, approximately 86% were seen once. In germline, CDR1 is LNHNV, CDR2 YYDKDF (reference sequence). With 10 bases clipped from V and 1 base from J, the junction kept 8 bases outside the gene matches. This CDR3 is built from 16 residues. V usage is TRBV15 and J usage is TRBJ2-6; 9 bases are shared with TRBD1. What was sequenced was peripheral blood. The sequence was obtained from a woman aged 60-75 years with COVID-19, enrolled during active disease. CDR3 nucleotides: TGTGCCATCCGGGACAGGGCAGGGTCTGGGGCCAACGTCCTGACTTTC. This gives the protein CAIRDRAGSGANVLTF.